The 21 T cell receptor beta chains below all came from one sample that was sequenced in a study of blood T cell repertoires in COVID-19. TCRdb keeps only in-frame clones here, not all; method: immunoSEQ multiplex PCR. The sample records 140,000 or so clones, about 87% being singletons. Material for sequencing was peripheral blood. The receptors were sampled from a woman aged 50 to 60 with acute or convalescent COVID-19.

The chain employs TRBV19 and TRBJ2-7, with a possible D match to TRBD2 (6 bases). Trimming took off 5 bases at V and 3 bases at J, with 17 bases between the two ends. Germline CDR1 LNHDA, CDR2 SQIVND (reference sequence). CDR3 length equals 15 residues. CDR3 DNA sequence: TGTGCCAGTAGTTCCGCAGGCGGGACTGGCTACGAGCAGTACTTC. It specifies CASSSAGGTGYEQYF. Using reference TRBV19 and TRBJ2-7 for the parts outside the CDR3, the full variable domain is DGGITQSPKYLFRKEGQNVTLSCEQNLNHDAMYWYRQDPGQGLRLIYYSQIVNDFQKGDIAEGYSVSREKKESFPLTVTSAQKNPTAFYLCASSSAGGTGYEQYFGPGTRLTVT.

The J gene is TRBJ1-1, the V gene TRBV9; TRBD1 matches at 8 bases. V trimming: 0 bases; J trimming: 3 bases; junction bases outside the gene matches: 7. Germline CDR1 reads SGDLS; CDR2 reads YYNGEE. The CDR3 sequence is 16 residues long. The CDR3 region is CASSVGAGGAYTEAFF. CDR3 coding DNA: TGTGCCAGCAGCGTAGGGGCAGGGGGCGCGTACACTGAAGCTTTCTTT.

The rearrangement joins TRBV24-1 to TRBJ1-2; no firm D call. V was pared by 5 bases and J by 2 bases, with 8 bases between. Looked up from germline, CDR1 is KGHDR and CDR2 is SFDVKD. The CDR3 covers 13 residues. This CDR3 reads CATSVSENYGYTF. The DNA for the CDR3 is TGTGCCACCAGTGTGTCAGAAAACTATGGCTACACCTTC.

The chain combines TRBV28 with TRBJ1-2; D is possibly TRBD1 (6 bases). The ends were cut back, 6 bases at V and 8 bases at J, with 19 bases in the middle. The germline V gene encodes CDR1 MDHEN and CDR2 SYDVKM. CDR3 length equals 14 residues. As DNA, the CDR3 is TGTGCCAGCAGGTCCGGGGGGCCCCTGCTGGGCTACACCTTC. Protein: CASRSGGPLLGYTF.

The chain combines TRBV6-1 with TRBJ1-5; tentatively, D is TRBD1 (5 bases). Germline V lookup: CDR1 MNHNS, CDR2 SASEGT. This CDR3 has 14 residues. Trimming shortened V by 1 base and J by 7 bases, and 11 bases separated the two germline ends. The CDR3 reads CASSEVGAGQPQHF. The CDR3 nucleotides read TGTGCCAGCAGTGAAGTTGGGGCAGGACAGCCCCAGCATTTT.

The gene calls are TRBV9 and TRBJ2-2; 9 nucleotides align to TRBD2. There are 16 residues in the CDR3. The germline V gene has CDR1 SGDLS and CDR2 YYNGEE. J was trimmed by 6 bases and V by 4 bases; bases with no gene match: 10. The CDR3 loop reads CASSTLAGSVAGELFF. CDR3 DNA sequence: TGTGCCAGCAGCACCCTAGCGGGGTCGGTTGCCGGGGAGCTGTTTTTT.

This chain uses TRBV20-1 with TRBJ2-7; D is ambiguous. CDR3 length: 14 amino acids. V was cut by 3 bases and J by 0 bases, with 12 bases left in between. CDR1 and CDR2 (germline): DFQATT, SNEGSKA (reference sequence). CDR3 DNA sequence: TGCAGTGCTAGTGAGACATTGAGCTCCTACGAGCAGTACTTC. Protein product: CSASETLSSYEQYF.

V gene TRBV7-6 combines with J gene TRBJ2-1; D gene uncertain. V was trimmed by 5 bases and J by 4 bases, leaving 12 bases between them. Germline-derived CDR1 and CDR2 are SGHVS and FNYEAQ. CDR3 length equals 14 residues. In DNA form, the CDR3 reads TGTGCCAGCAGCCGAAACTCACAGTACAATGAGCAGTTCTTC. This gives the protein CASSRNSQYNEQFF.

V and J are TRBV4-1 and TRBJ2-1, with TRBD2 as a possible D gene (6 bases). The CDR3 spans 15 residues. The germline V gene has CDR1 MGHRA and CDR2 YSYEKL. Trimming removed 5 bases at V and 5 bases at J, with 16 bases between. CDR3 DNA: TGCGCCAGCAGCGAGTCGGGAAGGGAGGACAATGAGCAGTTCTTC. Residues: CASSESGREDNEQFF.

This chain links TRBV2 with TRBJ2-7; TRBD2 is a possible D gene (6 bases). CDR1 is SNHLY and CDR2 is FYNNEI in the germline V gene. The CDR3 spans 12 residues. V was pared by 9 bases and J by 0 bases, with 9 bases between. Here the CDR3 DNA reads TGTGCCAGTCGGCGGGACTCCTACGAGCAGTACTTC. Translated, it gives CASRRDSYEQYF. Full variable domain (missing parts from reference TRBV2 and TRBJ2-7): EPEVTQTPSHQVTQMGQEVILRCVPISNHLYFYWYRQILGQKVEFLVSFYNNEISEKSEIFDDQFSVERPDGSNFTLKIRSTKLEDSAMYFCASRRDSYEQYFGPGTRLTVT.

The chain has TRBV18 and TRBJ1-1; D remains ambiguous. This CDR3 has 15 amino acids. The ends were cut back, 1 base at V and 3 bases at J, with 12 bases in the middle. The germline CDR1 and CDR2 sequences are KGHSH and LQKENI. CDR3 nucleotides: TGTGCCAGCTCACCACGGGCGGGGAAGGACACTGAAGCTTTCTTT. This encodes CASSPRAGKDTEAFF.

V is TRBV6-1 and J is TRBJ2-3; no reliable D call. V lost 0 bases and J 4 bases, leaving 5 bases between the germline ends. The germline gives CDR1 MNHNS, CDR2 SASEGT. The CDR3 runs 13 residues. CDR3 bases: TGTGCCAGCAGTGAAGCTAGAGCAGATACGCAGTATTTT. This gives the protein CASSEARADTQYF.

The chain has TRBV5-1 and TRBJ2-2; D gene uncertain. CDR1 is SGHRS, CDR2 YFSETQ, per germline. The CDR3 has 13 residues. Trimming took off 5 bases at V and 1 base at J, with 6 bases between the two ends. CDR3 protein: CASRPQNTGELFF. CDR3 DNA: TGCGCCAGCAGACCACAGAACACCGGGGAGCTGTTTTTT.

The chain has TRBV7-9 and TRBJ1-3, with D maybe TRBD1 (6 bases). The CDR3 totals 14 residues. Germline CDR1 is SEHNR and CDR2 is FQNEAQ (reference sequence). Trimming removed 5 bases at V and 0 bases at J, with 8 bases between. The DNA of the CDR3 is TGTGCCAGCAGCCAGGGGTACTCTGGAAACACCATATATTTT. This sequence encodes CASSQGYSGNTIYF.

The V and J genes are TRBV12-3 or TRBV12-4 and TRBJ2-2; D perhaps matches TRBD2 (6 bases). CDR3 length equals 12 residues. V was trimmed by 7 bases and J by 8 bases, leaving 11 bases between them. CDR3 sequence: CASTPSGGELFF. CDR3 bases: TGTGCCAGCACCCCAAGCGGGGGGGAGCTGTTTTTT.

The chain combines TRBV5-1 with TRBJ2-3; no firm D call. V dropped 3 bases and J dropped 1 base, with 6 bases sitting between them. The CDR3 has 13 residues. Germline V gene sequence: CDR1 SGHRS, CDR2 YFSETQ. CDR3 sequence reads: CASSYTGTDTQYF. Written as DNA, the CDR3 is TGCGCCAGCAGCTATACAGGCACAGATACGCAGTATTTT.

The V call is TRBV6-6, the J call TRBJ1-1; tentatively, D is TRBD1 (6 bases). Germline values: CDR1 MNHNY, CDR2 SVGAGI (reference sequence). V was trimmed by 5 bases and J by 1 base, leaving 8 bases between them. This CDR3 is built from 13 residues. DNA for the CDR3: TGTGCCAGCAGTAAGACAGGGAACACTGAAGCTTTCTTT. Translating it yields CASSKTGNTEAFF.

This sequence joins TRBV29-1 and TRBJ1-1; D uncertain. Germline lookup yields CDR1 SQVTM and CDR2 ANQGSEA. The CDR3 consists of 14 residues. Trimming shortened V by 7 bases and J by 6 bases, and 21 bases separated the two germline ends. The CDR3 DNA follows: TGCAGCGGACTCTTAAAATTCCCTCCCCCTGAAGCTTTCTTT. This encodes CSGLLKFPPPEAFF.

The chain combines TRBV15 with TRBJ1-5, with D perhaps matching TRBD1 (5 bases). The CDR3 consists of 14 residues. The germline V gene encodes CDR1 LNHNV and CDR2 YYDKDF (reference sequence). The V end was cut by 0 bases, the J end by 4 bases, with 7 bases between. CDR3 sequence reads: CATSRDKGNQPQHF. The CDR3 DNA reads as TGTGCCACCAGCAGAGATAAGGGGAATCAGCCCCAGCATTTT.

This chain joins TRBV27 and TRBJ2-5; 8 bases map to TRBD2. CDR3 length: 16 amino acids. From germline, CDR1 is MNHEY and CDR2 SMNVEV (reference sequence). With V trimmed by 5 bases and J by 1 base, 9 bases remained unmatched. CDR3 bases: TGTGCCAGCAGTCCCCCCCAGCGGGGGATCCAAGAGACCCAGTACTTC. Translating gives CASSPPQRGIQETQYF.

The genes are TRBV5-4 and TRBJ1-5, with TRBD1 matching over 10 bases. Germline V lookup: CDR1 SGHNT, CDR2 YYREEE (reference sequence). CDR3 length: 15 residues. Unmatched junction bases numbered 1, after V lost 0 bases and J lost 4 bases. The CDR3 sequence: CASSLGGQGNQPQHF. Written as DNA, the CDR3 is TGTGCCAGCAGCTTGGGGGGACAGGGGAATCAGCCCCAGCATTTT.